The 22 T cell receptor beta chains below come from one sample, sequenced in a study of blood T cells in healthy people across ages. Next came a second PCR, run for about 7 to 11 cycles, which used a sample-barcoded 5' primer along with a J-beta primer mix. TCRdb analysed the 5' RACE reads with MiXCR anew, one entry per CDR3 protein. The data hold some 1.7 million distinct CDR3 sequences, with approximately 30% observed a single time. Sequences were obtained from blood. These receptors came from a woman in her twenties or thirties in good health.

This clonotype came up many times. The rearrangement joins TRBV20-1 to TRBJ2-1, with 7 bases lining up with TRBD1. V dropped 4 bases and J dropped 2; count of bases not matched to a gene: 2. Germline assignment: CDR1 DFQATT and CDR2 SNEGSKA (reference sequence). CDR3 length: 13 amino acids. The CDR3 sequence: CSAIGTAYNEQFF. In DNA form, the CDR3 reads TGCAGTGCTATCGGGACAGCCTACAATGAGCAGTTCTTC.

In its sample, this clonotype was seen a few times. The chain is built from TRBV18 and TRBJ2-1; the D is unclear. The CDR3 covers 14 residues. The germline V and J ends were trimmed by 0 bases and 6 bases, with 9 bases remaining between them. Germline V gene data show CDR1 as KGHSH and CDR2 as LQKENI. The CDR3 sequence: CASSPPEGPNEQFF. As DNA, the CDR3 is TGTGCCAGCTCACCACCGGAAGGACCCAATGAGCAGTTCTTC.

This clonotype was detected a few times. The gene calls are TRBV20-1 and TRBJ2-2, with 7 positions matching TRBD2. Trimming at V came to 3 bases and at J to 3 bases, leaving 13 bases not matched to a gene. This CDR3 has 17 residues. CDR1 is DFQATT and CDR2 is SNEGSKA in the germline V gene (reference sequence). CDR3 loop: CSASIPSAGWDTGELFF. For the CDR3, the DNA is TGCAGTGCTAGTATCCCATCAGCGGGGTGGGACACCGGGGAGCTGTTTTTT.

The CDR3 loop is CASSLTHRRLAYEQYF. DNA for the CDR3: TGTGCCAGCAGCCTAACCCACAGGAGGCTAGCGTACGAGCAGTACTTC. The genes are TRBV6-5 and TRBJ2-7, with a possible D match to TRBD2 (6 bases). Germline CDR1 MNHEY, CDR2 SVGAGI. With 6 bases removed from V and 4 bases from J, the gap between germline ends came to 22 bases. The CDR3 loop spans 16 amino acids.

In this sample, this clonotype turned up a few times. The V and J genes are TRBV12-3 or TRBV12-4 and TRBJ2-2; D not resolved. V lost 2 bases to trimming and J lost 5 bases, with 12 bases between them. This CDR3 is built from 15 residues. CDR3 coding DNA: TGTGCCAGCAGTTTATCCGCGGCTGGGACCGGGGAGCTGTTTTTT. It encodes CASSLSAAGTGELFF.

The chain links TRBV9 to TRBJ2-1; perhaps TRBD2 as D (6 bases). Germline V gene data show CDR1 as SGDLS and CDR2 as YYNGEE. CDR3 size: 13 residues. Trimming took off 2 bases at V and 6 bases at J, with 9 bases between the two ends. The CDR3 sequence: CASSVGTVNEQFF. The CDR3 nucleotides read TGTGCCAGCAGCGTCGGGACTGTCAATGAGCAGTTCTTC.

The chain combines TRBV5-4 with TRBJ2-5, with TRBD2 matching over 13 bases. This CDR3 comprises 16 residues. V shed 5 bases and J 2 bases; nucleotides not matched to a gene: 6. Germline CDR1 reads SGHNT; CDR2 reads YYREEE (reference sequence). CDR3 loop: CASRRLAGGPQETQYF. The CDR3 nucleotides are TGTGCCAGCAGGAGACTAGCGGGGGGCCCGCAAGAGACCCAGTACTTC.

This clonotype was observed a single time. Possible read error: a much larger clone is one base away. The CDR3 bases are TGTGTCAGCAGCCGCCGAACTCCGGGAGGCGAGAAAGAGACCCAGTACTTC. Its protein is CVSSRRTPGGEKETQYF. The V gene is TRBV7-6, the J gene TRBJ2-5, with 7 bases matching TRBD2. Germline V gene sequence: CDR1 SGHVS, CDR2 FNYEAQ. The CDR3 covers 17 residues.

Of note for this clonotype: Just one base apart from a much larger clone, this may be a read error. The genes are TRBV7-3 and TRBJ2-5; a possible D gene is TRBD2 (5 bases). This CDR3 has 15 residues. Germline assignment: CDR1 SGHTA and CDR2 FQGTGA. V gave up 5 bases and J gave up 5 bases, with 18 bases separating them. CDR3 in amino acids: CASSPGGFSGETQYF. CDR3 sequence (DNA): TGTGCCAGCAGCCCCGGCGGGTTTTCCGGGGAGACCCAGTACTTC.

V usage is TRBV5-1 and J usage is TRBJ1-2; no clear D gene. CDR1 is SGHRS and CDR2 is YFSETQ in the germline V gene. The CDR3 loop spans 15 amino acids. With 3 bases removed from V and 1 base from J, the gap between germline ends came to 13 bases. The CDR3 sequence is CASSSSSLSNYGYTF. In DNA, the CDR3 is TGCGCCAGCAGCTCATCCAGCTTGAGTAACTATGGCTACACCTTC.

The chain couples TRBV6-5 to TRBJ2-7; 7 bases align to TRBD1. CDR3 length: 15 amino acids. Germline V lookup: CDR1 MNHEY, CDR2 SVGAGI. The ends lost 0 bases at V and 6 bases at J; junction bases unmatched: 8. The CDR3 loop is CASSYSDRALGEQYF. The CDR3 nucleotides read TGTGCCAGCAGTTACTCTGACAGGGCCCTGGGCGAGCAGTACTTC.

The V gene is TRBV9, the J gene TRBJ2-3, with TRBD2 as a possible D gene (5 bases). Trimming shortened V by 0 bases and J by 1 base, and 9 bases separated the two germline ends. CDR3 length: 15 residues. Germline loops: CDR1 SGDLS, CDR2 YYNGEE. CDR3: CASSVAGWGTDTQYF. The CDR3 coding sequence is TGTGCCAGCAGCGTAGCGGGATGGGGCACAGATACGCAGTATTTT.

This clonotype was seen ten or more times. The rearrangement links TRBV4-3 to TRBJ2-7; D might be TRBD1 (5 bases). The CDR3 has 15 amino acids. Germline assignment: CDR1 LGHNA and CDR2 YSLEER. Deletions cut 1 base from V and 2 bases from J, with 12 bases between. The CDR3: CASSQALQGTYEQYF. The CDR3 DNA sequence: TGCGCCAGCAGCCAAGCTCTTCAGGGAACCTACGAGCAGTACTTC.

A note on this clonotype: This clone may be a read error of a much larger clone one base away. The V call is TRBV11-2, the J call TRBJ2-1; 8 nucleotides match TRBD2. Germline V gene sequence: CDR1 SGHAT, CDR2 FQNNGV. The CDR3 has 15 amino acids. V was clipped by 3 bases and J by 6 bases; unmatched bases: 7. The CDR3, as DNA: TGTGCCAGCAGCTTCACTGGCGGGGGGAGCAATGAGCAGTTCTTC. It encodes CASSFTGGGSNEQFF.

The gene calls are TRBV15 and TRBJ2-7, with 8 bases identical to TRBD2. This CDR3 spans 13 amino acids. Germline CDR1 reads LNHNV; CDR2 reads YYDKDF (reference sequence). Trimming took 6 bases from V and 4 from J; bases not matched to a gene: 5. CDR3 sequence: CATSWAGGYEQYF. CDR3 nucleotide sequence: TGTGCCACCAGTTGGGCGGGGGGTTACGAGCAGTACTTC.

This clonotype has a handful of counts. The gene calls are TRBV20-1 and TRBJ2-3; D not certain. Germline V gives CDR1 DFQATT, CDR2 SNEGSKA (reference sequence). This CDR3 contains 11 residues. DNA for the CDR3: TGCACCGGTGGGAGCACAGATACGCAGTATTTT. This codes for CTGGSTDTQYF.

This clonotype was seen at least ten times. The chain joins TRBV28 to TRBJ1-2, with D possibly TRBD1 on 6 matching bases. V gave up 6 bases and J gave up 5 bases, with 16 bases separating them. Germline V gives CDR1 MDHEN, CDR2 SYDVKM. The CDR3 contains 14 residues. The CDR3 reads CASRTPGGAYGYTF. The CDR3 nucleotides read TGTGCCAGCAGAACCCCGGGGGGCGCGTATGGCTACACCTTC.

This clonotype was counted many times. A junction boundary mismatches the germline segment, possibly from a read error. J is TRBJ1-2 and V is TRBV5-1; 9 nucleotides line up with TRBD1. From germline, CDR1 is SGHRS and CDR2 YFSETQ. The CDR3 runs 13 residues. The DNA for the CDR3 is TGTGCCAGCAGTACGGACAGGGGCTATGGCTACACCTTC. It yields the protein CASSTDRGYGYTF.

The rearrangement links TRBV7-3 to TRBJ2-3; 10 bases fit TRBD2. After removal of 3 bases from V and 4 bases from J, the junction contained 4 bases not matched to a gene. This CDR3 contains 15 residues. CDR1 SGHTA and CDR2 FQGTGA come from the germline V gene. CDR3 sequence: CASSFSGGYSDTQYF. CDR3 coding DNA: TGTGCCAGCAGCTTTAGCGGGGGGTATTCAGATACGCAGTATTTT.

There are many counts of this clonotype. The CDR3 here is CATAIRDDLSGANVLTF. CDR3 DNA: TGCGCCACGGCGATACGGGACGATTTGTCTGGGGCCAACGTCCTGACTTTC. J is TRBJ2-6 and V is TRBV10-2; perhaps D is TRBD1 or TRBD2 (5 bases each). The V gene's germline CDR1 is WSHSY and CDR2 SAAADI. The germline V and J ends were trimmed by 10 bases and 1 base, with 20 bases remaining between them. The CDR3 extends over 17 amino acids.

This clonotype was picked up a small number of times. The chain couples TRBV20-1 to TRBJ2-4; D perhaps matches TRBD2 (6 bases). This CDR3 is built from 14 residues. CDR1 is DFQATT, CDR2 SNEGSKA, per germline (reference sequence). V lost 6 bases to trimming and J lost 0 bases, with 12 bases between them. CDR3 protein: CSALLGGAKNIQYF. The CDR3 coding sequence is TGCAGTGCCCTGCTCGGGGGAGCCAAAAACATTCAGTACTTC.

This clonotype has a count of ten or more. V is TRBV29-1 and J is TRBJ2-5, with 12 positions matching TRBD2. Germline CDR1 is SQVTM and CDR2 is ANQGSEA. Losses at the gene ends were 7 bases for V and 5 bases for J; bases not matched to a gene: 14. This CDR3 has 16 amino acids. CDR3 sequence (DNA): TGCAGCGCTCCAGGCCTAGCGGGGGGGCCTTTTGAGACCCAGTACTTC. Its translation is CSAPGLAGGPFETQYF.